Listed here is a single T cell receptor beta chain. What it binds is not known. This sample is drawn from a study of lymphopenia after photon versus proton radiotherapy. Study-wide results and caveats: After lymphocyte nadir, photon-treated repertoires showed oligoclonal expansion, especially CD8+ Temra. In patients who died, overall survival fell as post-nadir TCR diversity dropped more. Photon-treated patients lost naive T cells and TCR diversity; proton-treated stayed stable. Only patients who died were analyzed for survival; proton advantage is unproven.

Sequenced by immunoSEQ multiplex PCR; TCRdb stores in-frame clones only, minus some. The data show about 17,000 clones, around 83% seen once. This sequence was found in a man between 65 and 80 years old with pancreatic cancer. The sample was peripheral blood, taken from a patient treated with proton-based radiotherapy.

This CDR3 is CAISDGQGDTEAFF. The CDR3, as DNA: TGTGCCATCAGTGACGGGCAGGGGGATACTGAAGCTTTCTTT. The genes are TRBV10-3 and TRBJ1-1; 7 bases are a match to TRBD1. Germline V lookup: CDR1 ENHRY, CDR2 SYGVKD. V lost 3 bases to trimming and J lost 5 bases; unmatched junction nucleotides: 6. The CDR3 spans 14 residues.